This T cell receptor (beta chain) was retrieved from a study of beta chain features in type 1 diabetes. Across the whole study: Taken together, all samples contributed around 100 million examined sorted cells. Study results and caveats: Shorter TCRB CDR3s, moderately but significantly so, were found in Type 1 diabetes patients in all four CD4+ subsets.

Only one heparinised blood draw was taken per donor, and its volume averaged around 100 mL. Purity exceeding 95% was reached by all sorted populations. With respect to this clone: Its antigen is as yet unknown.

Germline CDR1 SGHTA, CDR2 FQGNSA. V dropped 5 bases and J dropped 4 bases, with 14 bases sitting between them. The CDR3 spans 14 residues. Expressed TCRB transcripts were sequenced after all isolated RNA was converted to cDNA. For naive, central memory and regulatory T cell samples, reads averaged roughly 4 million. Data came from immunoSEQ multiplex PCR; TCRdb stores just in-frame clones and leaves some out. The sample lists approximately 120,000 clones, approximately 15% occurring once. This chain links TRBV7-2 with TRBJ2-5, with D possibly TRBD1 on 6 matching bases. The sample was central memory CD4+ T cells from blood. This clonotype was obtained from a man aged 18 to 30 with type 1 diabetes. CDR3 residues: CASSGGTGRETQYF. The CDR3 nucleotides read TGTGCCAGCAGCGGAGGTACAGGGAGAGAGACCCAGTACTTC.